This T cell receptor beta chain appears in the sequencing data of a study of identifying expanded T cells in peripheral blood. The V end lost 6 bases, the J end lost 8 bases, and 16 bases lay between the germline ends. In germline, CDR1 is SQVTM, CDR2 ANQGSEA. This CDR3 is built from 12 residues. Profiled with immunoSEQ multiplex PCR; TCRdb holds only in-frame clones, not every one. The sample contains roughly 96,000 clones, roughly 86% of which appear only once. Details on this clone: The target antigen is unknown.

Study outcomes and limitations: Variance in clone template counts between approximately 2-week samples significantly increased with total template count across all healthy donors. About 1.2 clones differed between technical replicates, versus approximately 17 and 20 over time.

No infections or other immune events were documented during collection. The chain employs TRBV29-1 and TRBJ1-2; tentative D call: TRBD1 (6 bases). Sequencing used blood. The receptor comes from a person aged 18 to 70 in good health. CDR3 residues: CSVNRGDGGYTF. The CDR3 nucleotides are TGCAGCGTCAATAGGGGGGATGGAGGCTACACCTTC.